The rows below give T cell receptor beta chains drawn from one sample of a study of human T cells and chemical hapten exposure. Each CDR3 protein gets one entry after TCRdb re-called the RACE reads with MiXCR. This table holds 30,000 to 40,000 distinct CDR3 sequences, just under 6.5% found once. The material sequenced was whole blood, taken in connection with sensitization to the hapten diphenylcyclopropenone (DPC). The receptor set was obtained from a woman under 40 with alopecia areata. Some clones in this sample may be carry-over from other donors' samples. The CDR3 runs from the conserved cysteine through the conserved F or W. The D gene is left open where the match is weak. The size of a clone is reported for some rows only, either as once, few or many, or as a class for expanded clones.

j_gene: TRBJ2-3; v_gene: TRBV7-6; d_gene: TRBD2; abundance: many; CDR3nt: TGTGCCAGCAGCCCAAGTTCTAGCGGTTCCCTCACAGATACGCAGTATTTT; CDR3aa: CASSPSSSGSLTDTQYF
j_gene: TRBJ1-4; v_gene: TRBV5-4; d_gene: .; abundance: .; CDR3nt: TGTGCCAGCAGCCCCAAACCGCCCAGGGAGGCGGAAAAACTGTTTTTT; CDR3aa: CASSPKPPREAEKLFF
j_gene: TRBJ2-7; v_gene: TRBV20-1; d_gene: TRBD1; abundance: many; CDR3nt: TGCAGTGCTCCGGGACAGGGAAACTACGAGCAGTACTTC; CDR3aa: CSAPGQGNYEQYF
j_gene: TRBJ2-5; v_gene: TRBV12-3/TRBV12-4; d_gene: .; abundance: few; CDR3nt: TGTGCCAGCAGTTGGGGACAAGAAGAGACCCAGTACTTC; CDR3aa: CASSWGQEETQYF
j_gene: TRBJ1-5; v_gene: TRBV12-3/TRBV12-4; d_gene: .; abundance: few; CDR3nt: TGTGCCAGCAGTGCCCCAAATCAGCCCCAGCATTTT; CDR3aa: CASSAPNQPQHF
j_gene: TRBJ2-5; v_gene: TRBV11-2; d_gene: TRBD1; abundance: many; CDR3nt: TGTGCCAGCAGCACGAGGACAGGGGGCGTGAAGACCCAGTACTTC; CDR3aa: CASSTRTGGVKTQYF
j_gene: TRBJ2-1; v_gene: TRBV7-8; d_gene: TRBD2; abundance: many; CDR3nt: TGTGCCAGCAGCCCGGCGGGCGGGGGGGCCTACAATGAGCAGTTCTTC; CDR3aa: CASSPAGGGAYNEQFF
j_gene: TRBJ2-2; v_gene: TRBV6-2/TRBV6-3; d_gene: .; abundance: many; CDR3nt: TGTGCCAGCACTGGGGGGACAACGAACACCGGGGAGCTGTTTTTT; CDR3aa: CASTGGTTNTGELFF
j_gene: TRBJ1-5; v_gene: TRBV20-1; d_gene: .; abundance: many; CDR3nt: TGCAGTGCTACTCGGGCAGGGACACAGCCCCAGCATTTT; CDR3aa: CSATRAGTQPQHF
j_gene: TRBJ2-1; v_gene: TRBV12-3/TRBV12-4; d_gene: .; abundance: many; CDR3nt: TGTGCCAGCAGGACGGACAGACCAGGTGAGCAGTTCTTC; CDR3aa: CASRTDRPGEQFF
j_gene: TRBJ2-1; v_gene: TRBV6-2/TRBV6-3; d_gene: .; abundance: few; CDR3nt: TGTGCCAGCAGCCTGATCGGGGCTACAAAGTTCTTC; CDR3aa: CASSLIGATKFF
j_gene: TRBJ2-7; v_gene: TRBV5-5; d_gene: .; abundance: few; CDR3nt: TGTGCCAGCAGCTTGGAGCAGGGGATGCCCTACGAGCAGTACTTC; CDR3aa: CASSLEQGMPYEQYF
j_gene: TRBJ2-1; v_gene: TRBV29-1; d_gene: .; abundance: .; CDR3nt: TGCAGCGGGTATATGCAAACCCATTACAATGAGCAGTTCTTC; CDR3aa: CSGYMQTHYNEQFF
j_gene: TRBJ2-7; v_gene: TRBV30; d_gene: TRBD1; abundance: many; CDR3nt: TGTGCCTGGAAAGACGGGACAGGGTTCTACGAGCAGTACTTC; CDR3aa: CAWKDGTGFYEQYF
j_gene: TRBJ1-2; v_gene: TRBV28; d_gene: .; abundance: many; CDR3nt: TGTGCCAGCAGTCGGGAAGAGTATGGCTACACCTTC; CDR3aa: CASSREEYGYTF
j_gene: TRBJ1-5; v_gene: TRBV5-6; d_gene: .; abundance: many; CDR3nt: TGTGCCAGCAGCTTACGGACAGATGGCAATCAGCCCCAGCATTTT; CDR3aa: CASSLRTDGNQPQHF
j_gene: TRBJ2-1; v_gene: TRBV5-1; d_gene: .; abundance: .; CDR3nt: TGCGCCAGCAGCTTTGGGGGCAATGAGCAGTTCTTC; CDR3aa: CASSFGGNEQFF
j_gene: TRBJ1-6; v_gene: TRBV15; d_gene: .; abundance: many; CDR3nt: TGTGCCACCAGCAGAGATGAGGATTCACCCCTCCACTTT; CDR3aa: CATSRDEDSPLHF
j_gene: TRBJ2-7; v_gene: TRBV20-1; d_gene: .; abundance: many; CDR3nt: TGCAGTGCTAGAGACCCGATGGGTTTCTACGAGCAGTACTTC; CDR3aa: CSARDPMGFYEQYF